The 25 T cell receptor beta chains presented below share a single source sample, sequenced in a study of cytotoxic CD8 clonotypes in ibrutinib-treated CLL (dated by TCRdb to the early 2020s). This sample's time point label indicates: 20 to 30 months on ibrutinib. The method behind the library was the immunoSEQ multiplex PCR assay. The immuneACCESS repertoire file appears here via TCRdb, limited to in-frame rearrangements. These files lack a portion of the clones; in checked studies, under half of the deficit traces to unresolved V genes, and the cause of the others is not known. This sample has 45,000 to 70,000 clones in its table, and 45% to 70% of those were observed once. The ten largest clonotypes hold roughly 20% of the sample. The sequencing here drew on PBMCs, taken after 24 months of ibrutinib treatment. These receptors all stem from a human donor with chronic lymphocytic leukemia.

This CDR3 is CAISHRDRVSPLHF. CDR3 nucleotide sequence: TGTGCCATCAGCCACCGGGACAGGGTCTCACCCCTCCACTTT. This chain links TRBV10-3 with TRBJ1-6; 9 positions match TRBD1. The germline V gene encodes CDR1 ENHRY and CDR2 SYGVKD. This CDR3 is built from 14 residues. V dropped 6 bases and J dropped 10; count of bases not matched to a gene: 7.

The V gene is TRBV2, the J gene TRBJ1-2; D is uncertain. Per the germline V gene, CDR1 is SNHLY and CDR2 is FYNNEI. Trimming removed 4 bases at V and 2 bases at J, with 8 bases between. The CDR3 totals 13 residues. CDR3 in DNA: TGTGCCAGCAGTGGAACATTGAACTATGGCTACACCTTC. Protein: CASSGTLNYGYTF.

This clone came up many times. The chain joins TRBV4-1 to TRBJ1-1, with D unresolved. Germline loops: CDR1 MGHRA, CDR2 YSYEKL. CDR3 length: 15 amino acids. Trimming took 1 base from V and 2 from J, leaving 11 bases between them. CDR3 amino acids: CASSQVHASNTEAFF. CDR3 coding DNA: TGCGCCAGCAGCCAAGTGCATGCGTCTAACACTGAAGCTTTCTTT.

The chain links TRBV27 to TRBJ2-7; TRBD1 matches at 7 bases. V trimming: 3 bases; J trimming: 2 bases; junction bases outside the gene matches: 4. The length of the CDR3 is 14 residues. Germline-derived CDR1 and CDR2 are MNHEY and SMNVEV (reference sequence). This chain's CDR3 is CASSFRRGPYEQYV. The CDR3 bases are TGTGCCAGCAGTTTCAGAAGGGGGCCCTACGAGCAGTACGTC.

This sequence joins TRBV7-9 and TRBJ1-2; D unclear. With 7 bases removed from V and 5 bases from J, the gap between germline ends came to 17 bases. The germline V gene encodes CDR1 SEHNR and CDR2 FQNEAQ (reference sequence). The CDR3 spans 14 residues. CDR3 DNA: TGTGCCAGCACCTCGACGGGTTTAGGATATGGCTACACCTTC. Translation gives CASTSTGLGYGYTF.

This clone was seen a few times. The CDR3, as DNA: TGTGCCAGCAGTGAATCCGGGGGGGAGGATACGCAGTATTTT. The encoded protein is CASSESGGEDTQYF. The chain has TRBV6-1 and TRBJ2-3, with 8 bases aligning to TRBD2. Germline CDR1 is MNHNS and CDR2 is SASEGT. Trimming cost V 2 bases and J 6 bases; bases outside gene matches: 4. The CDR3 is 14 residues long.

This clone was counted a few times. The genes are TRBV28 and TRBJ1-4, with TRBD1 matching 9 bases. With V trimmed by 5 bases and J by 7 bases, 8 bases remained unmatched. Germline lookup yields CDR1 MDHEN and CDR2 SYDVKM. The CDR3 has 15 residues. In DNA, the CDR3 is TGTGCCAGCAGTCTCTGGACAGGGGAGGGTGAAAAACTGTTTTTT. Protein product: CASSLWTGEGEKLFF.

This clone has more than one count but fewer than ten. V is TRBV18 and J is TRBJ2-5; D is perhaps TRBD2 (6 bases). This CDR3 comprises 14 residues. Deletions cut 1 base from V and 1 base from J, with 7 bases between. CDR1 is KGHSH and CDR2 is LQKENI in the germline V gene. The CDR3 protein is CASSPLAVQETQYF. For the CDR3, the DNA is TGTGCCAGCTCACCACTAGCGGTCCAAGAGACCCAGTACTTC.

The chain recombines TRBV18 with TRBJ1-2; D call uncertain. Germline lookup yields CDR1 KGHSH and CDR2 LQKENI. This CDR3 is built from 14 residues. The germline V and J ends were trimmed by 3 bases and 14 bases, with 22 bases remaining between them. DNA of the CDR3: TGTGCCAGCTCACCGCTTAACACGGTCGAGAAGGAAACCTTC. Its protein is CASSPLNTVEKETF.

The chain carries TRBV19 and TRBJ2-1, with D maybe TRBD2 (7 bases). In germline, CDR1 is LNHDA, CDR2 SQIVND (reference sequence). Trimming removed 0 bases from V and 5 bases from J, with 14 bases in between. The CDR3 consists of 16 residues. The CDR3 loop reads CASSIDFWGGHNEQFF. The CDR3 DNA sequence: TGTGCCAGTAGTATAGATTTCTGGGGGGGGCACAATGAGCAGTTCTTC.

This clone has more than one count but fewer than ten. The chain is built from TRBV11-3 and TRBJ2-3, with 9 positions matching TRBD1. CDR1 is SGHNT, CDR2 YENEEA, per germline. Losses at the gene ends were 5 bases for V and 1 base for J; bases not matched to a gene: 7. There are 16 residues in the CDR3. The CDR3: CASSPRTGARTDTQYF. CDR3 DNA sequence: TGTGCCAGCAGCCCAAGGACAGGGGCCCGCACAGATACGCAGTATTTT.

This chain links TRBV7-2 with TRBJ2-3, with 8 bases identical to TRBD2. V shed 4 bases and J 5 bases; nucleotides not matched to a gene: 14. Germline values: CDR1 SGHTA, CDR2 FQGNSA. The CDR3 has 17 amino acids. The CDR3: CASSSTRGLGYGDTQYF. In nucleotides, the CDR3 is TGTGCCAGCAGCTCGACGAGGGGACTAGGATATGGAGATACGCAGTATTTT.

This clone was seen ten or more times. The chain uses TRBV7-9 and TRBJ1-2; D gene unclear. Trimming shortened V by 4 bases and J by 3 bases, and 3 bases separated the two germline ends. CDR3 size: 11 residues. The germline gives CDR1 SEHNR, CDR2 FQNEAQ (reference sequence). CDR3: CASSSYYGYTF. In nucleotides, the CDR3 is TGTGCCAGCAGCTCATACTATGGCTACACCTTC.

This clone was picked up one time. The CDR3 DNA follows: TGTGCCACCAGCAGAGAGAGGATCTACGAGCAGTACTTC. It specifies CATSRERIYEQYF. The gene calls are TRBV15 and TRBJ2-7, with D uncertain. Trimming pared 0 bases from V and 3 bases from J, leaving 6 bases between. The CDR3 has 13 residues. CDR1 is LNHNV, CDR2 YYDKDF, per germline (reference sequence).

The chain links TRBV28 to TRBJ1-1; weak D call: TRBD1 (5 bases). Trimming removed 2 bases at V and 3 bases at J, with 25 bases between. This CDR3 has 19 amino acids. Germline V lookup: CDR1 MDHEN, CDR2 SYDVKM. The CDR3 DNA follows: TGTGCCAGCAGTTTAAGTCGTCGCGGCAGGGTAGATTGGGACACTGAAGCTTTCTTT. This encodes CASSLSRRGRVDWDTEAFF. The variable domain in full, with the rest retrieved from reference TRBV28 and TRBJ1-1, is DVKVTQSSRYLVKRTGEKVFLECVQDMDHENMFWYRQDPGLGLRLIYFSYDVKMKEKGDIPEGYSVSREKKERFSLILESASTNQTSMYLCASSLSRRGRVDWDTEAFFGQGTRLTVV.

The rearrangement uses TRBV19 and TRBJ1-5; possibly TRBD1 for D (5 bases). CDR1 LNHDA and CDR2 SQIVND come from the germline V gene (reference sequence). The length of the CDR3 is 14 residues. V lost 7 bases to trimming and J lost 7 bases, with 17 bases between them. CDR3 nucleotide sequence: TGTGCCAGTAATTCGGGGCGAGGAGGACAGCCCCAGCATTTT. Amino acids: CASNSGRGGQPQHF. Filled out from reference TRBV19 and TRBJ1-5, the complete variable domain reads DGGITQSPKYLFRKEGQNVTLSCEQNLNHDAMYWYRQDPGQGLRLIYYSQIVNDFQKGDIAEGYSVSREKKESFPLTVTSAQKNPTAFYLCASNSGRGGQPQHFGDGTRLSIL.

This chain joins TRBV10-2 and TRBJ2-2, with 7 positions matching TRBD2. There are 14 residues in the CDR3. Germline values: CDR1 WSHSY, CDR2 SAAADI. V gave up 5 bases and J gave up 2 bases; unmatched junction bases: 2. The CDR3: CASSSGANTGELFF. The CDR3 DNA is TGCGCCAGCAGTAGCGGGGCAAACACCGGGGAGCTGTTTTTT.

This rearrangement joins TRBV18 to TRBJ1-2, with D possibly matching TRBD1 (5 bases). Looked up from germline, CDR1 is KGHSH and CDR2 is LQKENI. V lost 5 bases and J 7 bases, leaving 17 bases between the germline ends. The CDR3 totals 14 residues. The CDR3 spells CASSTKGVGFGYTF. Here the CDR3 DNA reads TGTGCCAGCTCAACTAAAGGGGTAGGGTTTGGCTACACCTTC.

V is TRBV6-1 and J is TRBJ2-2; D remains ambiguous. The CDR3 totals 12 residues. The germline V gene encodes CDR1 MNHNS and CDR2 SASEGT. V lost 7 bases and J lost 7, with 10 bases in between. CDR3 in DNA: TGTGCCAGCAACTTCCTAGGCGGGGAGCTGTTTTTT. Protein: CASNFLGGELFF.

V usage is TRBV19 and J usage is TRBJ2-6; D not certain. CDR1 is LNHDA, CDR2 SQIVND, per germline (reference sequence). V was clipped by 5 bases and J by 2 bases, with 7 bases between them. CDR3 size: 14 residues. This chain's CDR3 is CASSVRTGANVLTF. The CDR3 region has the DNA TGTGCCAGTAGTGTCAGAACTGGGGCCAACGTCCTGACTTTC.

V and J are TRBV7-2 and TRBJ2-2, with D unresolved. Germline V gives CDR1 SGHTA, CDR2 FQGNSA. The CDR3 loop spans 14 amino acids. Trimming left V 0 bases short and J 4 bases short, with 6 bases between. CDR3 amino acids: CASSLATPTGELFF. CDR3 bases: TGTGCCAGCAGCTTAGCGACCCCCACCGGGGAGCTGTTTTTT.

The J gene is TRBJ2-7, the V gene TRBV5-1; the D gene is possibly TRBD2 (6 bases). The ends were cut back, 5 bases at V and 1 base at J, with 10 bases in the middle. Germline V lookup: CDR1 SGHRS, CDR2 YFSETQ. The CDR3 sequence is 13 residues long. CDR3 amino acids: CASSVEGSYEQYF. Written as DNA, the CDR3 is TGCGCCAGCAGTGTGGAGGGATCCTACGAGCAGTACTTC.

V and J are TRBV14 and TRBJ2-7; the match to TRBD1 covers 8 bases. J gave up 6 bases and V 2 bases, and 12 bases lay outside the gene matches. The CDR3 has 16 residues. In germline, CDR1 is SGHDN, CDR2 FVKESK. The chain's CDR3 is CASSQKPQGAVLEQYF. DNA for the CDR3: TGTGCCAGCAGCCAAAAACCTCAGGGGGCAGTTCTCGAGCAGTACTTC.

This clone was picked up a small number of times. The rearrangement joins TRBV2 to TRBJ1-2; 7 nucleotides agree with TRBD1. This CDR3 region has 11 residues. The germline gives CDR1 SNHLY, CDR2 FYNNEI. V shed 6 bases and J 10 bases; nucleotides not matched to a gene: 5. CDR3 nucleotide sequence: TGTGCCAGCAGAACCGGGACAGCCTACACCTTC. The encoded protein is CASRTGTAYTF.

This clone was detected a few times. This chain joins TRBV27 and TRBJ2-7; 10 bases are a match to TRBD1. The trim removed 6 bases at V and 3 bases at J, leaving 8 bases unmatched. The CDR3 loop spans 15 amino acids. Germline CDR1 MNHEY, CDR2 SMNVEV (reference sequence). CDR3 sequence (DNA): TGTGCCAGCAGAATATCGGGGACAGGGGTCTACGAGCAGTACTTC. Residues: CASRISGTGVYEQYF.